This is a list of T cell receptor beta chains from one sample in a study of T cell responses to AZD1222 COVID-19 vaccine. Method: immunoSEQ multiplex PCR; TCRdb's copy keeps in-frame clones and lacks some. The sample shows fewer than 150,000 clones, roughly 86% of them seen only once. Source: peripheral blood, taken 28 days after the second AZD1222 dose. The receptor set was obtained from an adult who received the AZD1222 COVID-19 vaccine. The CDR3 runs from the conserved cysteine through the conserved F or W. Fields, in order: D gene, V gene, J gene, clone size, CDR3 protein, CDR3 DNA. A D gene is named only where the DNA matches it firmly. A clone size is listed for some rows: how often the clone was seen (once, few, many), or a class if it is expanded.

-,TRBV11-2,TRBJ1-2,once,CASSLEFPTVYGYTF,TGTGCCAGCAGCTTAGAATTCCCGACAGTCTATGGCTACACCTTC
-,TRBV24-1,TRBJ2-1,-,CATSDTGWNEQFF,TGTGCCACCAGTGATACAGGGTGGAATGAGCAGTTCTTC
-,TRBV30,TRBJ1-4,-,CAWGAEGGEKLFF,TGTGCCTGGGGAGCCGAGGGCGGTGAAAAACTGTTTTTT
TRBD1,TRBV18,TRBJ1-5,-,CASSPGQAGQPQHF,TGTGCCAGCTCACCTGGACAGGCGGGCCAGCCCCAGCATTTT
-,TRBV6-5,TRBJ1-5,few,CASRQGPGFDQPQHF,TGTGCCAGCAGACAGGGCCCGGGGTTTGATCAGCCCCAGCATTTT
-,TRBV13,TRBJ2-1,-,CASSLRQVNEQFF,TGTGCCAGCAGCTTGAGACAGGTGAATGAGCAGTTCTTC
-,TRBV7-2,TRBJ2-1,few,CASSSPGVGAYNEQFF,TGTGCCAGCAGCTCACCGGGGGTCGGCGCCTACAATGAGCAGTTCTTC
-,TRBV18,TRBJ2-1,-,CASSPPTYSSYNEQFF,TGTGCCAGCTCACCACCGACATACAGCTCCTACAATGAGCAGTTCTTC
TRBD2,TRBV9,TRBJ2-1,-,CASSVLAGGYNEQFF,TGTGCCAGCAGCGTTCTAGCGGGGGGATACAATGAGCAGTTCTTC
-,TRBV6-1,TRBJ1-5,-,CASSGSGGRVFYSNQPQHF,TGTGCCAGCAGTGGGTCTGGGGGCAGGGTTTTTTATAGCAATCAGCCCCAGCATTTT
-,TRBV28,TRBJ2-7,-,CASSFHQGPGYEQYF,TGTGCCAGCAGTTTCCACCAGGGACCTGGCTACGAGCAGTACTTC
-,TRBV7-3,TRBJ2-7,-,CASSLTGQGMAYEQYF,TGTGCCAGCAGCTTAACAGGGCAGGGTATGGCCTACGAGCAGTACTTC
TRBD2,TRBV5-1,TRBJ2-1,-,CASSLEGREGRNEQFF,TGCGCCAGCAGCTTGGAAGGGCGGGAGGGCCGTAATGAGCAGTTCTTC
TRBD1,TRBV5-1,TRBJ1-6,once,CASSLGSADRGYSPLHF,TGCGCCAGCAGCTTGGGTAGTGCGGACAGGGGTTATTCACCCCTCCACTTT
TRBD1,TRBV5-5,TRBJ1-2,-,CASSAIQGADYTF,TGTGCCAGCAGCGCCATCCAGGGGGCAGACTACACCTTC
-,TRBV7-9,TRBJ1-2,-,CASRPSTGEGYGYTF,TGTGCCAGCAGGCCCTCAACAGGTGAGGGGTATGGCTACACCTTC
TRBD1,TRBV30,TRBJ2-3,-,CAWTLGFAGTASTDTQYF,TGTGCCTGGACCCTTGGGTTTGCCGGGACAGCAAGCACAGATACGCAGTATTTT
-,TRBV2,TRBJ2-1,-,CASSEAGHNEQFF,TGTGCCAGCAGTGAGGCCGGCCACAATGAGCAGTTCTTC
TRBD2,TRBV7-9,TRBJ2-3,-,CASSLGTSGGTDTQYF,TGTGCCAGCAGCCTCGGGACTAGCGGGGGGACAGATACGCAGTATTTT
TRBD1,TRBV18,TRBJ1-5,-,CASSAPGQGLDSNQPQHF,TGTGCCAGCTCAGCACCGGGACAGGGACTAGATAGCAATCAGCCCCAGCATTTT
TRBD1,TRBV27,TRBJ2-7,-,CASSLWAASGQGYEQYF,TGTGCCAGCAGCCTATGGGCGGCGTCGGGACAGGGCTACGAGCAGTACTTC
-,TRBV28,TRBJ2-2,few,CASSVSRVTGELFF,TGTGCCAGCAGTGTCTCCCGGGTGACCGGGGAGCTGTTTTTT
-,TRBV5-1,TRBJ1-1,once,CASSPDRLNTEAFF,TGCGCCAGCAGCCCAGACAGGCTGAACACTGAAGCTTTCTTT
-,TRBV10-3,TRBJ1-5,-,CASWQGDGNQPQHF,TGTGCCAGCTGGCAAGGGGATGGCAATCAGCCCCAGCATTTT
-,TRBV18,TRBJ2-3,-,CASSPSTDTQYF,TGTGCCAGCTCCCCTAGCACAGATACGCAGTATTTT
TRBD1,TRBV2,TRBJ1-1,-,CASSVDRGNTEAFF,TGTGCCAGCAGCGTGGACAGGGGGAACACTGAAGCTTTCTTT
-,TRBV2,TRBJ2-7,-,CASAVSWSPNEQYF,TGTGCCAGCGCCGTGAGCTGGAGCCCCAACGAGCAGTACTTC
TRBD1,TRBV27,TRBJ1-5,-,CASRLTGVGNQPQHF,TGTGCCAGCAGACTAACAGGGGTGGGGAATCAGCCCCAGCATTTT
-,TRBV20-1,TRBJ2-7,few,CSAREPGGQYF,TGCAGTGCTCGGGAACCCGGAGGGCAGTACTTC
-,TRBV6-5,TRBJ2-1,-,CASSRGRSEQFF,TGTGCCAGCAGCCGTGGTCGTTCTGAGCAGTTCTTC
TRBD2,TRBV27,TRBJ2-2,-,CASSLYPPTSGRTKTGELFF,TGTGCCAGCAGTTTATACCCCCCGACTAGCGGGAGAACCAAAACCGGGGAGCTGTTTTTT
-,TRBV29-1,TRBJ2-1,-,CSVVEQYNEQFF,TGCAGCGTCGTAGAACAGTACAATGAGCAGTTCTTC
-,TRBV3-1/TRBV3-2,TRBJ2-7,-,CASSQRYEQYF,TGTGCCAGCAGCCAAAGATACGAGCAGTACTTC
-,TRBV5-1,TRBJ2-7,-,CASSLNQVVVYEQYF,TGCGCCAGCAGCTTGAACCAGGTCGTCGTCTACGAGCAGTACTTC
-,TRBV19,TRBJ1-3,few,CASRGPYPGLSGNTIYF,TGTGCCAGCCGTGGGCCGTACCCGGGGCTCTCTGGAAACACCATATATTTT
TRBD1,TRBV19,TRBJ1-5,-,CASSMGDRGRGQPQHF,TGTGCCAGTAGTATGGGGGACAGGGGGCGGGGTCAGCCCCAGCATTTT
-,TRBV18,TRBJ1-4,-,CASSPYTGGEKLFF,TGTGCCAGCTCACCATACACAGGTGGTGAAAAACTGTTTTTT
-,TRBV29-1,TRBJ2-2,-,CSVGRANTGELFF,TGCAGCGTTGGCCGGGCGAACACCGGGGAGCTGTTTTTT
TRBD1,TRBV30,TRBJ1-2,once,CAWSAGQSSNGYTF,TGTGCCTGGAGTGCGGGACAGTCGTCAAATGGCTACACCTTC
-,TRBV2,TRBJ1-2,-,CASSDPRQADNYGYTF,TGTGCCAGCAGTGACCCCCGACAGGCCGATAACTATGGCTACACCTTC
-,TRBV25-1,TRBJ2-5,-,CASTPPWDQQETQYF,TGTGCCAGCACCCCCCCGTGGGACCAACAAGAGACCCAGTACTTC
TRBD2,TRBV19,TRBJ2-3,-,CASSLGLAVSTDTQYF,TGTGCCAGTAGCCTGGGACTAGCGGTTAGCACAGATACGCAGTATTTT
-,TRBV11-2,TRBJ2-5,-,CASSGTPQETQYF,TGTGCCAGCAGCGGGACCCCCCAAGAGACCCAGTACTTC
-,TRBV18,TRBJ1-5,-,CASSPGRANTNQPQHF,TGTGCCAGCTCACCAGGCAGGGCGAATACCAATCAGCCCCAGCATTTT
TRBD1,TRBV7-2,TRBJ1-1,-,CASSWTGPRTEAFF,TGTGCCAGCAGCTGGACAGGCCCGAGGACTGAAGCTTTCTTT
-,TRBV4-1,TRBJ1-1,-,CASSQDPRGVTEAFF,TGCGCCAGCAGCCAAGATCCCCGGGGGGTCACTGAAGCTTTCTTT